This is a list of T cell receptor beta chains from one sample in a study of a mutant IDH1 vaccine in newly diagnosed glioma. Clones were read by immunoSEQ multiplex PCR, and TCRdb kept only the in-frame ones, dropping some. This table holds about 77,000 clones, more than 80% found once. These receptors' antigens are unknown. This specimen consisted of PBMCs, obtained from a glioma patient whose treatment included an IDH1 peptide vaccine. Receptor source: a woman in her 50s with glioma. CDR3s include the opening cysteine and the closing phenylalanine or tryptophan. A D gene is named only where the DNA matches it firmly. The size field is filled for only some rows; it gives once, few, many or a size class.

j_gene: TRBJ2-7
abundance: .
v_gene: TRBV6-6
d_gene: .
CDR3nt: TGTGCCAGCAGTTACCCAACTAGGAACGAGCAGTACTTC
CDR3aa: CASSYPTRNEQYF

j_gene: TRBJ2-1
abundance: .
v_gene: TRBV6-5
d_gene: TRBD2
CDR3nt: TGTGCCAGCAGTTCGAGACTAGCTGGGGGGGAGTCGCAGTTCTTC
CDR3aa: CASSSRLAGGESQFF

j_gene: TRBJ1-1
abundance: .
v_gene: TRBV18
d_gene: .
CDR3nt: TGTGCCAGCTCTCCTCGGACCGATAACACTGAAGCTTTCTTT
CDR3aa: CASSPRTDNTEAFF

j_gene: TRBJ1-5
abundance: .
v_gene: TRBV28
d_gene: TRBD1
CDR3nt: TGTGCCAGCAGTCCAGGGACAGGGACTAGCAATCAGCCCCAGCATTTT
CDR3aa: CASSPGTGTSNQPQHF

j_gene: TRBJ2-2
abundance: .
v_gene: TRBV11-2
d_gene: TRBD1
CDR3nt: TGTGCCAGCAGCTTCGGGACAGGGCCCACCGGGGAGCTGTTTTTT
CDR3aa: CASSFGTGPTGELFF

j_gene: TRBJ2-3
abundance: .
v_gene: TRBV11-3
d_gene: .
CDR3nt: TGTGCCAGCAGCTTAGATCCAACAGCCGCAGATACGCAGTATTTT
CDR3aa: CASSLDPTAADTQYF

j_gene: TRBJ2-5
abundance: .
v_gene: TRBV5-1
d_gene: .
CDR3nt: TGCGCCAGCAGCCCGGGACGGACTAAAGAGACCCAGTACTTC
CDR3aa: CASSPGRTKETQYF

j_gene: TRBJ2-6
abundance: .
v_gene: TRBV7-9
d_gene: .
CDR3nt: TGTGCCAGCAGCCCCGGTGAGGGCCAGGGCCGTGGGGCCAACGTCCTGACTTTC
CDR3aa: CASSPGEGQGRGANVLTF

j_gene: TRBJ2-4
abundance: .
v_gene: TRBV7-9
d_gene: TRBD1
CDR3nt: TGTGCCAGCAGCCCATGGACAGGGGGCTTGAACATTCAGTACTTC
CDR3aa: CASSPWTGGLNIQYF

j_gene: TRBJ2-2
abundance: .
v_gene: TRBV7-8
d_gene: TRBD1
CDR3nt: TGTGCCAGCCGATGGACAGGGGCGGACGGGGAGCTGTTTTTT
CDR3aa: CASRWTGADGELFF

j_gene: TRBJ2-7
abundance: .
v_gene: TRBV2
d_gene: .
CDR3nt: TGTGCCAGCAGGGGTAGCGAGCAGTACTTC
CDR3aa: CASRGSEQYF

j_gene: TRBJ2-2
abundance: .
v_gene: TRBV7-3
d_gene: .
CDR3nt: TGTGCCAGCAGCCGTCCCTCGGGGCCCTCGAACACCGGGGAGCTGTTTTTT
CDR3aa: CASSRPSGPSNTGELFF

j_gene: TRBJ2-1
abundance: .
v_gene: TRBV6-5
d_gene: .
CDR3nt: TGTGCTAGCAGACGCCCGGGGCCCACGGACAATGAGCAGTTCTTC
CDR3aa: CASRRPGPTDNEQFF

j_gene: TRBJ1-2
abundance: .
v_gene: TRBV10-3
d_gene: .
CDR3nt: TGTGCCATCAGTGGATCTACGCGGCTAAACGATAACTATGGCTACACCTTC
CDR3aa: CAISGSTRLNDNYGYTF

j_gene: TRBJ1-1
abundance: .
v_gene: TRBV6-6
d_gene: .
CDR3nt: TGTGCCAGCAGTTCTCGGGCCGTCGGGGGTGAAGCTTTCTTT
CDR3aa: CASSSRAVGGEAFF

j_gene: TRBJ1-1
abundance: few
v_gene: TRBV19
d_gene: TRBD1
CDR3nt: TGTGCCAGAAGACAGGGGGACACTGAAGCTTTCTTT
CDR3aa: CARRQGDTEAFF

j_gene: TRBJ1-2
abundance: .
v_gene: TRBV9
d_gene: .
CDR3nt: TGTGCCAGCAGTCAGGTAGTGGCTGGAGCTTATGGCTACACCTTC
CDR3aa: CASSQVVAGAYGYTF

j_gene: TRBJ1-4
abundance: .
v_gene: TRBV5-5
d_gene: .
CDR3nt: TGTGCCAGCAGTGGGGGGAGGGTCGAGGAAAAACTGTTTTTT
CDR3aa: CASSGGRVEEKLFF

j_gene: TRBJ2-5
abundance: .
v_gene: TRBV7-9
d_gene: .
CDR3nt: TGTGCCAGCAGCTTAAACCGGGTCCTCGCCTCCCAAGAGACCCAGTACTTC
CDR3aa: CASSLNRVLASQETQYF

j_gene: TRBJ2-7
abundance: .
v_gene: TRBV7-3
d_gene: .
CDR3nt: TGTGCCAGCAGTTTCACTAGCAGGGGCGAGCAGTACTTC
CDR3aa: CASSFTSRGEQYF

j_gene: TRBJ2-5
abundance: .
v_gene: TRBV19
d_gene: .
CDR3nt: TGTGCCAGTAGGGTGAATAGCGGATCCCAAGAGACCCAGTACTTC
CDR3aa: CASRVNSGSQETQYF

j_gene: TRBJ2-2
abundance: few
v_gene: TRBV7-8
d_gene: TRBD2
CDR3nt: TGTGCCAGCAGCTTATTACTAGCGGGGGGAACCGGGGAGCTGTTTTTT
CDR3aa: CASSLLLAGGTGELFF

j_gene: TRBJ2-5
abundance: once
v_gene: TRBV2
d_gene: TRBD1
CDR3nt: TGTGCCAGCAGGACAGGGAGAGAGACCCAGTACTTC
CDR3aa: CASRTGRETQYF

j_gene: TRBJ1-1
abundance: .
v_gene: TRBV6-1
d_gene: .
CDR3nt: TGTGCCAGCAGTGAAGTGGCGGGACGGAAGGTTGAAGCTTTCTTT
CDR3aa: CASSEVAGRKVEAFF

j_gene: TRBJ1-1
abundance: few
v_gene: TRBV4-2
d_gene: .
CDR3nt: TGTGCCAGCAGTCTCCGGAGGGGAATCCCGAACACTGAAGCTTTCTTT
CDR3aa: CASSLRRGIPNTEAFF

j_gene: TRBJ2-1
abundance: .
v_gene: TRBV29-1
d_gene: TRBD2
CDR3nt: TGCAGCGTTGACGGACTAGCGGGTATTAATATTTCCTACAATGAGCAGTTCTTC
CDR3aa: CSVDGLAGINISYNEQFF

j_gene: TRBJ1-3
abundance: once
v_gene: TRBV6-1
d_gene: .
CDR3nt: TGTGCCAGCAGTGAAGCGTTGGGGCGGGCTGGAAACACCATATATTTT
CDR3aa: CASSEALGRAGNTIYF

j_gene: TRBJ2-7
abundance: .
v_gene: TRBV7-9
d_gene: .
CDR3nt: TGTGCCAGCAGCTTAAAGGGGTTGGTCGGCTACGAGCAGTACTTC
CDR3aa: CASSLKGLVGYEQYF

j_gene: TRBJ1-2
abundance: .
v_gene: TRBV7-3
d_gene: TRBD1
CDR3nt: TGTGCCAGCAGCTTAAAGGTGGGACAGTATGGCTACACCTTC
CDR3aa: CASSLKVGQYGYTF

j_gene: TRBJ1-3
abundance: .
v_gene: TRBV9
d_gene: TRBD1
CDR3nt: TGTGCCAGCCGGACAGGTCTCTCCTCTGGAAACACCATATATTTT
CDR3aa: CASRTGLSSGNTIYF

j_gene: TRBJ1-2
abundance: .
v_gene: TRBV10-3
d_gene: .
CDR3nt: TGTGCCATCAGTGAGCTCGACAAGATCTATGGCTACACCTTC
CDR3aa: CAISELDKIYGYTF

j_gene: TRBJ2-7
abundance: once
v_gene: TRBV27
d_gene: TRBD2
CDR3nt: TGTGCCAGCAGTTTATATGGCGCGGGAGGGCCCTACGAGCAGTACTTC
CDR3aa: CASSLYGAGGPYEQYF

j_gene: TRBJ2-1
abundance: .
v_gene: TRBV7-9
d_gene: .
CDR3nt: TGTGCCAGCAACGGCGATTATACAGGGATAAGGTACAATGAGCAGTTCTTC
CDR3aa: CASNGDYTGIRYNEQFF

j_gene: TRBJ2-7
abundance: .
v_gene: TRBV5-1
d_gene: TRBD2
CDR3nt: TGCGCCAGCAGCTTCCCTACTAGCGGGAGTGTTTACGAGCAGTACTTC
CDR3aa: CASSFPTSGSVYEQYF

j_gene: TRBJ2-1
abundance: .
v_gene: TRBV9
d_gene: TRBD2
CDR3nt: TGTGCCAGCAGCGTAAATTCGGGAGGGTCCTACAATGAGCAGTTCTTC
CDR3aa: CASSVNSGGSYNEQFF

j_gene: TRBJ2-1
abundance: once
v_gene: TRBV7-9
d_gene: .
CDR3nt: TGTGCCATTCTAGTTGGGGGGGAGCAGTTCTTC
CDR3aa: CAILVGGEQFF

j_gene: TRBJ2-3
abundance: .
v_gene: TRBV5-1
d_gene: .
CDR3nt: TGCGCCAGCAGCCTAAGGGACGGATCCACAGATACGCAGTATTTT
CDR3aa: CASSLRDGSTDTQYF

j_gene: TRBJ2-7
abundance: once
v_gene: TRBV7-6
d_gene: .
CDR3nt: TGTGCCAGCAGCTCACACCAGGACAGCCACTCCTACGAGCAGTACTTC
CDR3aa: CASSSHQDSHSYEQYF

j_gene: TRBJ2-1
abundance: .
v_gene: TRBV5-1
d_gene: TRBD1
CDR3nt: TGCGCCAGCAGCATTACCGGACAGGGGCAGACCTACAATGAGCAGTTCTTC
CDR3aa: CASSITGQGQTYNEQFF

j_gene: TRBJ2-6
abundance: .
v_gene: TRBV9
d_gene: .
CDR3nt: TGTGCCAGCAGCCCCGGGTCTGGGGCCAACGTCCTGACTTTC
CDR3aa: CASSPGSGANVLTF

j_gene: TRBJ2-7
abundance: .
v_gene: TRBV28
d_gene: .
CDR3nt: TGTGCCATCAGGGGATCGGTCTACGAGCAGTACTTC
CDR3aa: CAIRGSVYEQYF

j_gene: TRBJ2-1
abundance: once
v_gene: TRBV10-3
d_gene: TRBD2
CDR3nt: TGTGCCATCAGGGACACTAGCGGGATAGGCTATGAGCAGTTCTTC
CDR3aa: CAIRDTSGIGYEQFF

j_gene: TRBJ1-3
abundance: .
v_gene: TRBV23-1
d_gene: TRBD1
CDR3nt: TGCGCCAGCAGTCAATCAAGGGACAGGGGGCCTGCCTCTGGAAACACCATATATTTT
CDR3aa: CASSQSRDRGPASGNTIYF

j_gene: TRBJ2-5
abundance: .
v_gene: TRBV7-9
d_gene: .
CDR3nt: TGTGCCAGCCACTTACGGGGTAGAGGGGAGACCCAGTACTTC
CDR3aa: CASHLRGRGETQYF

j_gene: TRBJ2-3
abundance: .
v_gene: TRBV7-9
d_gene: .
CDR3nt: TGTGCCAGCAGCGGGGGTAGCGGTGTAGTAGATACGCAGTATTTT
CDR3aa: CASSGGSGVVDTQYF

j_gene: TRBJ2-7
abundance: .
v_gene: TRBV6-5
d_gene: TRBD2
CDR3nt: TGTGCCAGCAAAAGGGACGGTCGGGGGGGAGGCGAGCAGTACTTC
CDR3aa: CASKRDGRGGGEQYF

j_gene: TRBJ2-7
abundance: .
v_gene: TRBV30
d_gene: TRBD2
CDR3nt: TGTGCCTGGAGTCTAGGACTAGCGGAGAGCTACGAGCAGTACTTC
CDR3aa: CAWSLGLAESYEQYF

j_gene: TRBJ2-5
abundance: .
v_gene: TRBV10-1
d_gene: TRBD2
CDR3nt: TGCGCCAGCAGTCCCGGGAGGGAGACCCAGTACTTC
CDR3aa: CASSPGRETQYF

j_gene: TRBJ2-3
abundance: once
v_gene: TRBV9
d_gene: .
CDR3nt: TGTGCCAGCAGTATACGAGCGGTGGTGGGAACAGATACGCAGTATTTT
CDR3aa: CASSIRAVVGTDTQYF

j_gene: TRBJ2-5
abundance: .
v_gene: TRBV5-1
d_gene: .
CDR3nt: TGCGCCAGCAGCCCCCCCGGGGTGGGTCGTCGGGAGACCCAGTACTTC
CDR3aa: CASSPPGVGRRETQYF

j_gene: TRBJ2-1
abundance: .
v_gene: TRBV6-5
d_gene: .
CDR3nt: TGTGCCAGCAGGCCGGGGACGGAGTCCTACAATGAGCAGTTCTTC
CDR3aa: CASRPGTESYNEQFF

j_gene: TRBJ2-7
abundance: .
v_gene: TRBV10-1
d_gene: TRBD2
CDR3nt: TGCGCCACTTCAGCGGGGCGCTCCTACGAGCAGTACTTC
CDR3aa: CATSAGRSYEQYF

j_gene: TRBJ2-3
abundance: .
v_gene: TRBV10-1
d_gene: TRBD2
CDR3nt: TGCGCCAGCCCGAAGCGGCTAGCGGGAGAAGTGACCGGCACAGATACGCAGTATTTT
CDR3aa: CASPKRLAGEVTGTDTQYF